Shown below are 26 T cell receptor beta chains from a single sample sequenced in a study of technical replicates of blood from a few donors. Using immunoSEQ multiplex PCR, the repertoire was profiled, and TCRdb retains in-frame clones only, with some absent. The sample records around 50,000 clones, 94% being singletons. Input material: T cells isolated from PBMCs. These receptors originate from a human donor in good health.

The V call is TRBV13, the J call TRBJ1-4; 7 bases align to TRBD1. Per the germline V gene, CDR1 is PRHDT and CDR2 is FYEKMQ (reference sequence). This CDR3 contains 13 residues. V was clipped by 2 bases and J by 8 bases; unmatched bases: 2. CDR3 nucleotide sequence: TGTGCCAGCAGCTTACAGGGGGGAGAAAAACTGTTTTTT. This encodes CASSLQGGEKLFF.

The DNA for the CDR3 is TGTGCCAGCTCACCCCCGGGACAGGGATTTGGCTACACCTTC. Translating gives CASSPPGQGFGYTF. J is TRBJ1-2 and V is TRBV18, with 9 bases that match TRBD1. The germline V gene encodes CDR1 KGHSH and CDR2 LQKENI. The junction had 6 bases not matched to a gene; V was cut back by 3 bases and J by 7 bases. CDR3 length equals 14 residues. The full variable domain, completed using reference TRBV18 and TRBJ1-2, is NAGVMQNPRHLVRRRGQEARLRCSPMKGHSHVYWYRQLPEEGLKFMVYLQKENIIDESGMPKERFSAEFPKEGPSILRIQQVVRGDSAAYFCASSPPGQGFGYTFGSGTRLTVV.

This chain joins TRBV10-1 and TRBJ2-5; TRBD1 matches 7 bases. V shed 8 bases and J 5 bases; nucleotides not matched to a gene: 14. In germline, CDR1 is WNHNN, CDR2 SYGVQD (reference sequence). CDR3 size: 15 residues. CDR3 residues: CASPQKLGGGETQYF. CDR3 DNA: TGCGCCAGCCCACAGAAGTTAGGGGGCGGCGAGACCCAGTACTTC.

This chain uses TRBV11-3 with TRBJ2-2, with a tentative D call TRBD1 (6 bases). The CDR3 is 17 residues long. Germline CDR1 SGHNT, CDR2 YENEEA. The V and J ends lost 0 bases and 5 bases respectively, with 16 bases between them. The CDR3, as DNA: TGTGCCAGCAGCTTAGACGGTTGGGGGCTCGGAACCGGGGAGCTGTTTTTT. Its translation: CASSLDGWGLGTGELFF. Based on the CDR3 plus reference TRBV11-3 and TRBJ2-2, the full variable domain is EAGVVQSPRYKIIEKKQPVAFWCNPISGHNTLYWYLQNLGQGPELLIRYENEEAVDDSQLPKDRFSAERLKGVDSTLKIQPAELGDSAVYLCASSLDGWGLGTGELFFGEGSRLTVL.

J is TRBJ1-4 and V is TRBV11-1; no reliable D call. V lost 5 bases, J lost 6 bases, and 16 bases lay in between. The germline CDR1 and CDR2 sequences are SGHAT and FQDESV (reference sequence). CDR3 length: 15 amino acids. DNA for the CDR3: TGTGCCAGCAGCCCCGAACCTAGCGATGATGAAAAACTGTTTTTT. It codes for CASSPEPSDDEKLFF.

The rearrangement links TRBV5-1 to TRBJ1-1, with 7 bases matching TRBD1. Germline CDR1 reads SGHRS; CDR2 reads YFSETQ. The trim removed 2 bases at V and 6 bases at J, leaving 1 base unmatched. The CDR3 extends over 12 amino acids. CDR3 sequence (DNA): TGCGCCAGCAGCTTTCAGGGGGCTGAAGCTTTCTTT. It translates to CASSFQGAEAFF.

The rearrangement uses TRBV14 and TRBJ2-5; D unresolved. The CDR3 contains 15 residues. V was cut by 0 bases and J by 1 base, with 9 bases left in between. CDR1 and CDR2 from the germline V gene are SGHDN and FVKESK. In nucleotides, the CDR3 is TGTGCCAGCAGCCAAGAAATTACAGCCCAAGAGACCCAGTACTTC. Protein product: CASSQEITAQETQYF.

The chain uses TRBV7-9 and TRBJ1-2, with D perhaps matching TRBD1 (5 bases). This CDR3 is built from 16 residues. Germline CDR1 SEHNR, CDR2 FQNEAQ (reference sequence). Trimming shortened V by 6 bases and J by 7 bases, and 24 bases separated the two germline ends. In DNA form, the CDR3 reads TGTGCCAGCAGATATGGACAATCGGGGGAGGGTGGTGGCTACACCTTC. Translating it yields CASRYGQSGEGGGYTF.

V is TRBV28 and J is TRBJ2-7, with 7 bases lining up with TRBD2. The CDR3 has 12 residues. Per the germline V gene, CDR1 is MDHEN and CDR2 is SYDVKM. With 2 bases clipped from V and 12 bases from J, the junction kept 7 bases outside the gene matches. The CDR3 DNA follows: TGTGCCAGCAGTTTAGTAGCGGGCCTTAGGTACTTC. It encodes CASSLVAGLRYF.

DNA for the CDR3: TGTGCCAGCAGCTATAGCGGAAGCTCCTACGAGCAGTACTTC. It encodes CASSYSGSSYEQYF. This chain connects TRBV5-4 to TRBJ2-7; tentatively, D is TRBD2 (6 bases). V lost 3 bases and J lost 0, with 10 bases in between. This CDR3 contains 14 residues. Per germline, CDR1 SGHNT and CDR2 YYREEE (reference sequence). The variable domain in full, with the rest retrieved from reference TRBV5-4 and TRBJ2-7, is ETGVTQSPTHLIKTRGQQVTLRCSSQSGHNTVSWYQQALGQGPQFIFQYYREEENGRGNFPPRFSGLQFPNYSSELNVNALELDDSALYLCASSYSGSSYEQYFGPGTRLTVT.

The chain has TRBV7-8 and TRBJ1-4, with 12 bases that match TRBD1. The CDR3 length is 18 residues. Germline values: CDR1 SGHVS, CDR2 FQNEAQ. V was clipped by 4 bases and J by 10 bases; unmatched bases: 16. CDR3 in DNA: TGTGCCAGCAGCTCCCAGACCGGGACAGGGGGCCTTCCGGGAAAACTGTTTTTT. The encoded protein is CASSSQTGTGGLPGKLFF. The complete variable domain, with remaining parts taken from reference TRBV7-8 and TRBJ1-4, reads GAGVSQSPRYKVAKRGQDVALRCDPISGHVSLFWYQQALGQGPEFLTYFQNEAQLDKSGLPSDRFFAERPEGSVSTLKIQRTQQEDSAVYLCASSSQTGTGGLPGKLFFGSGTQLSVL.

V gene TRBV18 combines with J gene TRBJ1-4; 9 bases are shared with TRBD1. The length of the CDR3 is 15 residues. V trimming: 3 bases; J trimming: 3 bases; junction bases outside the gene matches: 2. Germline V gives CDR1 KGHSH, CDR2 LQKENI. The CDR3 loop is CASSPGTGSNEKLFF. DNA for the CDR3: TGTGCCAGCTCACCCGGGACAGGGTCTAATGAAAAACTGTTTTTT. Full variable domain (remainder filled in from reference TRBV18 and TRBJ1-4): NAGVMQNPRHLVRRRGQEARLRCSPMKGHSHVYWYRQLPEEGLKFMVYLQKENIIDESGMPKERFSAEFPKEGPSILRIQQVVRGDSAAYFCASSPGTGSNEKLFFGSGTQLSVL.

The chain is built from TRBV7-8 and TRBJ1-3; D gene ambiguous. The CDR3 length is 21 residues. V was cut by 3 bases and J by 0 bases, with 27 bases left in between. The germline V gene encodes CDR1 SGHVS and CDR2 FQNEAQ. CDR3 residues: CASSFKRYQEPPFPSGNTIYF. CDR3 DNA: TGTGCCAGCAGCTTTAAGCGGTATCAGGAGCCCCCTTTCCCCTCTGGAAACACCATATATTTT.

This clone appeared a single time. This rearrangement joins TRBV5-1 to TRBJ1-3, with 9 nucleotides matching TRBD1. Germline V CDR1 and CDR2: SGHRS, YFSETQ. CDR3 length: 18 amino acids. V lost 4 bases and J lost 4; bases outside the gene matches: 15. CDR3 protein: CASSPGQGILSSGNTIYF. DNA for the CDR3: TGCGCCAGCAGCCCAGGACAGGGGATTCTCTCTTCGGGAAACACCATATATTTT. The whole variable domain, filled in from reference TRBV5-1 and TRBJ1-3, reads KAGVTQTPRYLIKTRGQQVTLSCSPISGHRSVSWYQQTPGQGLQFLFEYFSETQRNKGNFPGRFSGRQFSNSRSEMNVSTLELGDSALYLCASSPGQGILSSGNTIYFGEGSWLTVV.

The CDR3 DNA sequence: TGCGCCAGCAGCAGGACAGGGGTTGACGGTCAGCCCCAGCATTTT. Translated, it gives CASSRTGVDGQPQHF. The chain combines TRBV5-1 with TRBJ1-5; 9 bases fit TRBD1. V was clipped by 4 bases and J by 6 bases; unmatched bases: 8. This CDR3 is 15 amino acids long. The V gene's germline CDR1 is SGHRS and CDR2 YFSETQ.

The chain combines TRBV5-1 with TRBJ2-2; D unresolved. Trimming pared 1 base from V and 4 bases from J, leaving 5 bases between. The germline V gene has CDR1 SGHRS and CDR2 YFSETQ. The CDR3 is made up of 13 amino acids. The DNA of the CDR3 is TGCGCCAGCAGCTTGCCCAGCACCGGGGAGCTGTTTTTT. Protein sequence: CASSLPSTGELFF.

This chain joins TRBV11-2 and TRBJ1-2; no clear D gene. Germline CDR1 reads SGHAT; CDR2 reads FQNNGV. This CDR3 is 14 amino acids long. Trimming cost V 2 bases and J 4 bases, with 11 bases left between them. CDR3 in DNA: TGTGCCAGCAGCTTATCGGCGGCTGGCTATGGCTACACCTTC. Amino acid sequence: CASSLSAAGYGYTF.

The chain is built from TRBV5-1 and TRBJ2-2; D perhaps matches TRBD1 (6 bases). Germline V gene lookup returns CDR1 SGHRS and CDR2 YFSETQ. There are 20 residues in the CDR3. V gave up 1 base and J gave up 0 bases, with 22 bases separating them. The CDR3 sequence is CASSLRLGEVRTANTGELFF. CDR3 bases: TGCGCCAGCAGCTTGCGTCTGGGGGAAGTCAGGACAGCGAACACCGGGGAGCTGTTTTTT.

V and J are TRBV6-5 and TRBJ2-1, with D possibly TRBD2 on 5 matching bases. V lost 0 bases and J 0 bases, leaving 9 bases between the germline ends. Germline lookup yields CDR1 MNHEY and CDR2 SVGAGI. The CDR3 runs 16 residues. The DNA of the CDR3 is TGTGCCAGCAGTTACTCGGACTCGAGCTCCTACAATGAGCAGTTCTTC. Encoded protein: CASSYSDSSSYNEQFF.

This clone was found once. The rearrangement joins TRBV6-5 to TRBJ1-1; the D is unclear. Trimming pared 2 bases from V and 0 bases from J, leaving 7 bases between. The CDR3 loop spans 14 amino acids. Looked up from germline, CDR1 is MNHEY and CDR2 is SVGAGI. CDR3 sequence reads: CASSYQLLNTEAFF. Here the CDR3 DNA reads TGTGCCAGCAGTTACCAACTCTTGAACACTGAAGCTTTCTTT.

The gene calls are TRBV28 and TRBJ1-5, with D perhaps matching TRBD1 (5 bases). The germline V gene encodes CDR1 MDHEN and CDR2 SYDVKM. V gave up 5 bases and J gave up 3 bases, with 14 bases separating them. The CDR3 is 15 amino acids. CDR3 in amino acids: CASSHDRPYNQPQHF. Here the CDR3 DNA reads TGTGCCAGCAGTCACGACAGACCGTACAATCAGCCCCAGCATTTT.

The V gene is TRBV7-8, the J gene TRBJ2-1; 7 bases are shared with TRBD2. J lost 0 bases, V lost 4 bases, and 3 bases had no gene match. Germline loops: CDR1 SGHVS, CDR2 FQNEAQ. CDR3 size: 15 residues. CDR3 DNA sequence: TGTGCCAGCAGCTCCAGCGGGAACTCCTACAATGAGCAGTTCTTC. It specifies CASSSSGNSYNEQFF. The full variable domain, in which reference TRBV7-8 and TRBJ2-1 provide the parts outside the CDR3, is GAGVSQSPRYKVAKRGQDVALRCDPISGHVSLFWYQQALGQGPEFLTYFQNEAQLDKSGLPSDRFFAERPEGSVSTLKIQRTQQEDSAVYLCASSSSGNSYNEQFFGPGTRLTVL.

This chain connects TRBV18 to TRBJ2-3; 9 nucleotides line up with TRBD1. The germline CDR1 and CDR2 sequences are KGHSH and LQKENI. V lost 4 bases and J lost 6; bases outside the gene matches: 8. This CDR3 spans 15 amino acids. The CDR3 reads CASSRPQGAGDTQYF. CDR3 coding DNA: TGTGCCAGCTCACGACCACAGGGGGCAGGGGATACGCAGTATTTT.

The V call is TRBV28, the J call TRBJ2-5; 7 nucleotides agree with TRBD2. Germline CDR1 reads MDHEN; CDR2 reads SYDVKM. The J segment lost 2 bases and the V segment lost 3 bases, leaving 15 bases of the junction unmatched. The CDR3 has 18 residues. The CDR3 bases are TGTGCCAGCAGTTTTTTTTTGCCCATGGCGGGGGATCAAGAGACCCAGTACTTC. Residues: CASSFFLPMAGDQETQYF.

The rearrangement links TRBV29-1 to TRBJ2-1; the match to TRBD1 covers 9 bases. The ends lost 6 bases at V and 8 bases at J; junction bases unmatched: 11. CDR3 length equals 14 residues. Germline CDR1 and CDR2: SQVTM and ANQGSEA. CDR3 region: CSVGGGTGLHEQFF. For the CDR3, the DNA is TGCAGCGTAGGGGGCGGGACAGGGCTCCATGAGCAGTTCTTC.

V and J are TRBV19 and TRBJ1-3; D unresolved. Germline V gene data show CDR1 as LNHDA and CDR2 as SQIVND (reference sequence). The V gene lost 9 bases and the J gene lost 4 bases, with 16 bases spanning the gap. The CDR3 runs to 14 residues. As DNA, the CDR3 is TGTGCCAGCGAAAAATTGCGTTCGGGAAACACCATATATTTT. Protein sequence: CASEKLRSGNTIYF.